One sample yielded the 20 T cell receptor beta chains listed below, sequenced in a study of blood T cell repertoires in COVID-19. Sequenced by immunoSEQ multiplex PCR; TCRdb stores in-frame clones only, minus some. The sample lists roughly 68,000 clones; about 88% were seen once. Sequences were obtained from peripheral blood. The source is a human donor in a cohort sampled during active COVID-19.

To note about this clone: This sample also contains other DNA sequences that code for the same CDR3. The V call is TRBV6-5, the J call TRBJ2-3, with 7 bases lining up with TRBD2. Trimming at V came to 5 bases and at J to 0 bases, leaving 2 bases not matched to a gene. The CDR3 runs to 14 residues. Germline CDR1 is MNHEY and CDR2 is SVGAGI. The CDR3 here is CASSRSGSTDTQYF. In DNA, the CDR3 is TGTGCCAGCAGTCGTAGCGGGAGCACAGATACGCAGTATTTT.

This clone came up a few times. The chain is built from TRBV3-1 (or the pseudogene TRBV3-2) and TRBJ1-5; a possible D gene is TRBD1 (5 bases). Trimming removed 1 base at V and 7 bases at J, with 14 bases between. Per the germline V gene, CDR1 is LGHDT and CDR2 is YNNKEL (reference sequence). The CDR3 runs 15 residues. CDR3 sequence reads: CASSQGPWTLQPQHF. Here the CDR3 DNA reads TGTGCCAGCAGCCAAGGCCCTTGGACATTACAGCCCCAGCATTTT.

The V gene is TRBV24-1, the J gene TRBJ2-1; 15 bases agree with TRBD2. CDR1 and CDR2 (germline): KGHDR, SFDVKD. CDR3 size: 16 residues. Losses at the gene ends were 3 bases for V and 8 bases for J; bases not matched to a gene: 4. The CDR3 DNA reads as TGTGCCACCAGTGATCGGACTAGCGGGAGGGGGTATGAGCAGTTCTTC. Translated, it gives CATSDRTSGRGYEQFF.

This clone was observed once. The rearrangement links TRBV7-9 to TRBJ2-7; perhaps TRBD1 as D (6 bases). Looked up from germline, CDR1 is SEHNR and CDR2 is FQNEAQ (reference sequence). Deletions cut 5 bases from V and 3 bases from J, with 8 bases between. The CDR3 runs to 12 residues. CDR3 nucleotide sequence: TGTGCCAGCAGCCCGACAGGCTACGAGCAGTACTTC. Protein sequence: CASSPTGYEQYF.

The chain couples TRBV7-9 to TRBJ2-6; D is perhaps TRBD2 (5 bases). Germline V CDR1 and CDR2: SEHNR, FQNEAQ (reference sequence). V lost 10 bases and J lost 0, with 10 bases in between. The CDR3 runs 14 residues. The DNA for the CDR3 is TGTGCCACCCCGGGAAACTCTGGGGCCAACGTCCTGACTTTC. It is translated as CATPGNSGANVLTF.

The gene calls are TRBV4-2 and TRBJ2-3; D not resolved. The length of the CDR3 is 15 residues. Germline lookup yields CDR1 LGHNA and CDR2 YNFKEQ. V was pared by 1 base and J by 4 bases, with 12 bases between. The CDR3 DNA sequence: TGTGCCAGCAGCCAAGGATTTGTAGTTTCAGATACGCAGTATTTT. Encoded protein: CASSQGFVVSDTQYF.

This chain joins TRBV5-4 and TRBJ2-3, with 12 bases matching TRBD2. The germline gives CDR1 SGHNT, CDR2 YYREEE (reference sequence). V trimming: 3 bases; J trimming: 1 base; junction bases outside the gene matches: 3. CDR3 length: 16 amino acids. The CDR3 DNA follows: TGTGCCAGCAGCTCGGGACTAGCGGGCCGCACAGATACGCAGTATTTT. Encoded protein: CASSSGLAGRTDTQYF.

V gene TRBV19 combines with J gene TRBJ2-3; D perhaps matches TRBD1 (6 bases). Deletions cut 1 base from V and 6 bases from J, with 14 bases between. Per the germline V gene, CDR1 is LNHDA and CDR2 is SQIVND (reference sequence). The CDR3 covers 15 residues. The DNA of the CDR3 is TGTGCCAGTAGTATAGTGGGGGCGGGCGGGGATACGCAGTATTTT. This encodes CASSIVGAGGDTQYF. The whole variable domain, filled in from reference TRBV19 and TRBJ2-3, reads DGGITQSPKYLFRKEGQNVTLSCEQNLNHDAMYWYRQDPGQGLRLIYYSQIVNDFQKGDIAEGYSVSREKKESFPLTVTSAQKNPTAFYLCASSIVGAGGDTQYFGPGTRLTVL.

CDR3 nucleotide sequence: TGTGCCAGCAGCCAAGATATTACGGGAATCGACACCGGGGAGCTGTTTTTT. It codes for CASSQDITGIDTGELFF. V gene TRBV14 combines with J gene TRBJ2-2; perhaps TRBD2 as D (5 bases). Deletions cut 0 bases from V and 3 bases from J, with 14 bases between. CDR3 size: 17 residues. Germline values: CDR1 SGHDN, CDR2 FVKESK.

This chain connects TRBV7-2 to TRBJ2-5; TRBD2 agrees at 8 bases. Germline CDR1 is SGHTA and CDR2 is FQGNSA. Unmatched junction bases numbered 13, after V lost 5 bases and J lost 5 bases. The CDR3 loop spans 16 amino acids. Here the CDR3 reads CASSPPGGRSRETQYF. CDR3 nucleotide sequence: TGTGCCAGCAGCCCCCCGGGAGGGCGTTCCCGGGAGACCCAGTACTTC.

The chain links TRBV15 to TRBJ1-4, with 10 bases matching TRBD1. Germline V gene lookup returns CDR1 LNHNV and CDR2 YYDKDF (reference sequence). J lost 8 bases, V lost 2 bases, and 5 bases had no gene match. The CDR3 consists of 15 residues. The CDR3 nucleotides read TGTGCCACCAGCAGAAAAGGACAGGGGGACGAAAAACTGTTTTTT. This translates into CATSRKGQGDEKLFF.

The V gene is TRBV3-1 (or the pseudogene TRBV3-2), the J gene TRBJ2-2, with TRBD2 matching over 11 bases. Germline CDR1 and CDR2: LGHDT and YNNKEL (reference sequence). Germline trimming cut 5 bases from V and 4 bases from J; bases unmatched to any gene: 3. The CDR3 extends over 15 amino acids. The DNA for the CDR3 is TGTGCCAGCAGCTGGACTAGCGGGTCCACCGGGGAGCTGTTTTTT. Translating it yields CASSWTSGSTGELFF.

The count of this clone is one. This chain uses TRBV6-1 with TRBJ2-4, with 7 bases matching TRBD2. The V gene end was trimmed by 4 bases and the J gene end by 0 bases; junction bases not matched to a gene: 12. Germline V CDR1 and CDR2: MNHNS, SASEGT. There are 18 residues in the CDR3. This CDR3 is CASSAGGVAGLAKNIQYF. Written as DNA, the CDR3 is TGTGCCAGCAGTGCCGGGGGTGTAGCGGGTTTAGCCAAAAACATTCAGTACTTC.

V usage is TRBV7-2 and J usage is TRBJ1-4; TRBD1 aligns across 9 bases. Looked up from germline, CDR1 is SGHTA and CDR2 is FQGNSA. V gave up 1 base and J gave up 7 bases; unmatched junction bases: 4. There are 15 residues in the CDR3. The CDR3 spells CASSLGTGVGEKLFF. The DNA of the CDR3 is TGTGCCAGCAGCTTAGGGACAGGGGTCGGTGAAAAACTGTTTTTT.

The sample holds one count of this clone. The rearrangement joins TRBV5-1 to TRBJ2-7; a weak D match, TRBD1 (5 bases). There are 17 residues in the CDR3. V lost 2 bases, J lost 1 base, and 19 bases lay in between. Germline V gives CDR1 SGHRS, CDR2 YFSETQ. The chain's CDR3 is CASSLYPISTGSYEQYF. The CDR3 DNA reads TGCGCCAGCAGCTTATACCCCATTTCAACAGGATCCTACGAGCAGTACTTC.

The J gene is TRBJ1-3, the V gene TRBV28; D gene unclear. Germline CDR1 reads MDHEN; CDR2 reads SYDVKM. The length of the CDR3 is 11 residues. V lost 8 bases and J 2 bases, leaving 4 bases between the germline ends. CDR3 nucleotide sequence: TGTGCCAGCGAGGCTGGAAACACCATATATTTT. Protein: CASEAGNTIYF.

The rearrangement links TRBV19 to TRBJ2-1; 10 positions match TRBD2. This CDR3 contains 15 residues. The germline V gene encodes CDR1 LNHDA and CDR2 SQIVND (reference sequence). V trimming: 3 bases; J trimming: 5 bases; junction bases outside the gene matches: 4. The CDR3 reads CASSISSGGNNEQFF. Written as DNA, the CDR3 is TGTGCCAGTAGTATTTCTAGCGGGGGAAACAATGAGCAGTTCTTC. Full variable domain (missing parts from reference TRBV19 and TRBJ2-1): DGGITQSPKYLFRKEGQNVTLSCEQNLNHDAMYWYRQDPGQGLRLIYYSQIVNDFQKGDIAEGYSVSREKKESFPLTVTSAQKNPTAFYLCASSISSGGNNEQFFGPGTRLTVL.

The gene calls are TRBV5-1 and TRBJ1-4; TRBD1 matches at 7 bases. In germline, CDR1 is SGHRS, CDR2 YFSETQ. This CDR3 has 15 amino acids. With V trimmed by 4 bases and J by 6 bases, 9 bases remained unmatched. The CDR3 loop reads CASSRDSLGDEKLFF. The CDR3 nucleotides are TGCGCCAGCAGCCGGGACAGCTTGGGTGATGAAAAACTGTTTTTT.

The J gene is TRBJ2-3, the V gene TRBV12-5; the match to TRBD2 covers 8 bases. V lost 2 bases and J lost 1; bases outside the gene matches: 20. This CDR3 comprises 21 residues. Germline CDR1 reads LGHNT; CDR2 reads FRNRAP. The CDR3 here is CASGLFTSRLGGGPGTDTQYF. CDR3 in DNA: TGTGCTAGTGGTTTGTTTACCTCCCGACTTGGCGGGGGGCCGGGCACAGATACGCAGTATTTT.

The CDR3 spells CASSTALAYEQYF. The CDR3, as DNA: TGTGCCAGCAGCACCGCGTTAGCCTACGAGCAGTACTTC. The chain is built from TRBV7-2 and TRBJ2-7; D unresolved. V shed 5 bases and J shed 2 bases, with 10 bases lying between them. The CDR3 has 13 residues. Looked up from germline, CDR1 is SGHTA and CDR2 is FQGNSA.